The 3 T cell receptor beta chains listed next were all sequenced from one sample in a study of blood T cell repertoires in COVID-19. Produced via immunoSEQ multiplex PCR; TCRdb's table is partial and in-frame only. Of 150,000 to 200,000 clones detected, approximately 84% appear once; the ten largest clones hold about 20%. Sample: peripheral blood. The receptors stem from a woman of 80 years or more with acute or convalescent COVID-19.

The rearrangement links TRBV11-2 to TRBJ2-5, with D possibly TRBD2 on 5 matching bases. There are 16 residues in the CDR3. Germline values: CDR1 SGHAT, CDR2 FQNNGV. V was pared by 1 base and J by 2 bases, with 14 bases between. The CDR3 loop is CASSLVWERAQETQYF. CDR3 bases: TGTGCCAGCAGCTTAGTCTGGGAGAGGGCTCAAGAGACCCAGTACTTC.

The rearrangement links TRBV15 to TRBJ2-1; TRBD1 might be the D (6 bases). Trimming took off 1 base at V and 11 bases at J, with 18 bases between the two ends. The CDR3 loop spans 15 amino acids. Germline-derived CDR1 and CDR2 are LNHNV and YYDKDF (reference sequence). CDR3 loop: CATSRAGDKASKQFF. CDR3 bases: TGTGCCACCAGCAGAGCTGGGGACAAGGCATCAAAGCAGTTCTTC.

The chain carries TRBV6-4 and TRBJ2-7, with a tentative D call TRBD1 (5 bases). The length of the CDR3 is 14 residues. Germline V CDR1 and CDR2: MRHNA, SNTAGT. Trimming took 6 bases from V and 2 from J, leaving 14 bases between them. The CDR3 reads CASRARWGPYEQYF. CDR3 DNA sequence: TGTGCCAGCAGAGCCAGGTGGGGCCCCTACGAGCAGTACTTC.